The rows below give T cell receptor beta chains drawn from one sample of a study of T cells in Graves' hyperthyroidism and ophthalmopathy. TCRdb analysed the multiplex PCR reads with MiXCR anew, one entry per CDR3 protein. Altogether 650,000 to 700,000 distinct CDR3 sequences are present, about 18% being singletons, with the ten largest covering roughly a sixth. The sample consisted of blood. The receptors stem from a man between 45 and 60 years old with Graves' hyperthyroidism. Both conserved end residues are part of each CDR3. A D gene is named only where the DNA matches it firmly. Size tells how often a clone was seen (once, few, many) or the class of an expanded clone, and some rows leave it out.

TRBV10-3,TRBJ2-7,TRBD2,many,CAISLGGGPYEQYF,TGTGCCATCAGCTTGGGGGGAGGGCCCTACGAGCAGTACTTC
TRBV20-1,TRBJ2-7,TRBD2,.,CSASRASGFYEQYF,TGCAGTGCCTCCCGGGCTAGCGGATTCTACGAGCAGTACTTC
TRBV7-9,TRBJ2-2,.,many,CASSQRGFRNTGELFF,TGTGCCAGCAGCCAAAGGGGTTTTAGGAACACCGGGGAGCTGTTTTTT
TRBV14,TRBJ2-1,.,few,CASSLWDGLRAEQFF,TGTGCCAGCAGCCTCTGGGACGGATTACGAGCTGAGCAGTTCTTC
TRBV5-1,TRBJ2-3,.,.,CASGPLSGSTDTQYF,TGCGCCAGCGGCCCCCTGAGCGGGAGCACAGATACGCAGTATTTT
TRBV2,TRBJ2-7,.,many,CASSEAQYEQYF,TGTGCCAGCAGTGAAGCGCAGTACGAGCAGTACTTC
TRBV2,TRBJ2-1,TRBD1,many,CASSEALGGQDKFF,TGTGCCAGCAGTGAAGCGCTTGGGGGACAGGACAAGTTCTTC
TRBV24-1,TRBJ1-3,.,.,CATSDLTGTTSSGNTIYF,TGTGCCACCAGTGACCTTACTGGAACGACCAGCTCTGGAAACACCATATATTTT
TRBV5-1,TRBJ2-1,.,few,CASSPPGAGVYSEQFF,TGCGCCAGCAGCCCTCCGGGGGCGGGAGTCTACAGTGAGCAGTTCTTC
TRBV13,TRBJ1-3,TRBD1,few,CASSGDPGQSGNTIYF,TGTGCCAGCAGCGGAGACCCGGGACAGTCTGGAAACACCATATATTTT
TRBV2,TRBJ2-3,TRBD2,many,CAAGTSGKYTQYF,TGTGCCGCCGGGACTAGCGGGAAATATACGCAGTATTTT
TRBV19,TRBJ2-7,.,many,CASSIARTTDGEQYF,TGTGCCAGTAGTATAGCCAGGACTACCGACGGCGAGCAGTACTTC
TRBV14,TRBJ2-7,TRBD2,few,CASSQEAGNYEQYF,TGTGCCAGCAGCCAAGAAGCGGGAAATTACGAGCAGTACTTC
TRBV4-3,TRBJ1-1,TRBD1,.,CASSQWAGQGAREAFF,TGCGCCAGCAGCCAATGGGCGGGACAGGGGGCGAGGGAAGCTTTCTTT
TRBV30,TRBJ1-1,.,.,CAWAYSWNTEAFF,TGTGCCTGGGCCTATAGTTGGAACACTGAAGCTTTCTTT
TRBV10-1,TRBJ2-3,.,many,CASSEWSDTDTQYF,TGCGCCAGCAGTGAGTGGAGCGACACAGATACGCAGTATTTT
TRBV3-1,TRBJ1-6,TRBD1,.,CASSGTGGDNSPLHF,TGTGCCAGCAGCGGGACAGGGGGAGATAATTCACCCCTCCACTTT
TRBV12-3/TRBV12-4,TRBJ1-1,.,many,CASSSGTLRAAFF,TGTGCCAGCAGTTCCGGGACATTGAGGGCGGCTTTCTTT
TRBV6-1,TRBJ2-3,TRBD2,.,CASSEVLLAVGADTQYF,TGTGCCAGCAGTGAAGTCTTACTAGCGGTGGGGGCAGATACGCAGTATTTT
TRBV2,TRBJ2-7,.,many,CASSEEGQRDYEQYF,TGTGCCAGCAGTGAAGAGGGCCAGCGCGATTACGAGCAGTACTTC
TRBV2,TRBJ2-3,.,many,CASEYGGESDTQYF,TGTGCCAGCGAGTACGGGGGAGAATCAGATACGCAGTATTTT
TRBV11-2,TRBJ2-1,.,few,CASSFSTGVGSYNEQFF,TGTGCCAGCAGCTTCTCCACGGGAGTTGGGTCCTACAATGAGCAGTTCTTC
TRBV2,TRBJ2-3,TRBD2,.,CASSPGTSGNWDTQYF,TGTGCCAGCAGTCCCGGGACTAGCGGGAATTGGGATACGCAGTATTTT
TRBV6-1,TRBJ2-3,TRBD1,many,CASSTTPGTASTDTQYF,TGTGCCAGCAGTACTACGCCGGGGACAGCCAGCACAGATACGCAGTATTTT
TRBV3-1,TRBJ2-3,TRBD2,many,CASSRTSGTDTQYF,TGTGCCAGCAGTCGGACTAGCGGCACAGATACGCAGTATTTT
TRBV7-2,TRBJ1-3,.,many,CASSIDRIGSGNTIYF,TGTGCCAGCAGCATAGACCGTATAGGGTCTGGAAACACCATATATTTT
TRBV5-4,TRBJ1-1,.,few,CASSRGGGLNTEAFF,TGTGCCAGCAGCCGGGGTGGGGGGTTGAACACTGAAGCTTTCTTT
TRBV13,TRBJ1-1,.,many,CASSPRDTQNTEAFF,TGTGCCAGCAGCCCTCGGGACACCCAGAACACTGAAGCTTTCTTT
TRBV2,TRBJ1-5,.,.,CASSERGRDFWQPQHF,TGTGCCAGCAGTGAACGGGGCAGGGACTTTTGGCAGCCCCAGCATTTT
TRBV20-1,TRBJ2-2,.,.,CSALKGNANTGELFF,TGCAGTGCACTAAAGGGGAATGCGAACACCGGGGAGCTGTTTTTT
TRBV10-3,TRBJ2-7,TRBD2,many,CAISESTRTSGSSYEQYF,TGTGCCATCAGTGAGTCGACTAGGACTAGCGGGAGCTCCTACGAGCAGTACTTC
TRBV7-8,TRBJ2-5,TRBD1,many,CASSPRLAGTDATQYF,TGTGCCAGCAGCCCCCGGTTGGCCGGGACAGACGCGACCCAGTACTTC
TRBV4-1,TRBJ2-4,.,.,CASSFQLGQTGAKNIQYF,TGCGCCAGCAGCTTCCAACTCGGACAGACGGGGGCCAAAAACATTCAGTACTTC
TRBV27,TRBJ2-3,.,many,CASSLGPRKDTQYF,TGTGCCAGCAGTTTGGGGCCGCGGAAGGATACGCAGTATTTT
TRBV6-1,TRBJ2-3,TRBD2,many,CASSEVLAGGLQDTQYF,TGTGCCAGCAGTGAAGTACTAGCGGGAGGATTACAAGATACGCAGTATTTT
TRBV2,TRBJ1-4,.,many,CASSEATGVYEKLFF,TGTGCCAGCAGTGAAGCGACGGGAGTTTACGAAAAACTGTTTTTT
TRBV28,TRBJ2-3,TRBD2,many,CASSLGLAATPSTDTQYF,TGTGCCAGCAGTTTGGGACTAGCGGCCACCCCTAGCACAGATACGCAGTATTTT
TRBV20-1,TRBJ2-1,TRBD2,.,CSARSGLAGTYNEQFF,TGCAGTGCTAGAAGTGGGCTAGCGGGAACCTACAATGAGCAGTTCTTC
TRBV4-1,TRBJ1-1,TRBD1,few,CASSLLPTGSGSNTEAFF,TGCGCCAGCAGCCTTTTACCGACAGGGTCGGGTTCAAACACTGAAGCTTTCTTT
TRBV28,TRBJ2-5,TRBD2,.,CASSWTSTQETQYF,TGTGCCAGCAGTTGGACTAGCACTCAAGAGACCCAGTACTTC
TRBV30,TRBJ1-1,TRBD1,few,CAWSYRGRDTEAFF,TGTGCCTGGTCGTACAGGGGGAGGGACACTGAAGCTTTCTTT
TRBV28,TRBJ1-5,.,.,CASSPFGARGVNQPQHF,TGTGCCAGCAGTCCCTTCGGGGCTCGGGGCGTAAATCAGCCCCAGCATTTT
TRBV3-1,TRBJ2-1,.,many,CASSHLRSSYNEQFF,TGTGCCAGCAGCCATCTTCGGAGCTCCTACAATGAGCAGTTCTTC
TRBV7-9,TRBJ2-7,.,few,CASSLGGRVGSYEQYF,TGTGCCAGCAGCTTAGGGGGTAGGGTGGGCTCCTACGAGCAGTACTTC